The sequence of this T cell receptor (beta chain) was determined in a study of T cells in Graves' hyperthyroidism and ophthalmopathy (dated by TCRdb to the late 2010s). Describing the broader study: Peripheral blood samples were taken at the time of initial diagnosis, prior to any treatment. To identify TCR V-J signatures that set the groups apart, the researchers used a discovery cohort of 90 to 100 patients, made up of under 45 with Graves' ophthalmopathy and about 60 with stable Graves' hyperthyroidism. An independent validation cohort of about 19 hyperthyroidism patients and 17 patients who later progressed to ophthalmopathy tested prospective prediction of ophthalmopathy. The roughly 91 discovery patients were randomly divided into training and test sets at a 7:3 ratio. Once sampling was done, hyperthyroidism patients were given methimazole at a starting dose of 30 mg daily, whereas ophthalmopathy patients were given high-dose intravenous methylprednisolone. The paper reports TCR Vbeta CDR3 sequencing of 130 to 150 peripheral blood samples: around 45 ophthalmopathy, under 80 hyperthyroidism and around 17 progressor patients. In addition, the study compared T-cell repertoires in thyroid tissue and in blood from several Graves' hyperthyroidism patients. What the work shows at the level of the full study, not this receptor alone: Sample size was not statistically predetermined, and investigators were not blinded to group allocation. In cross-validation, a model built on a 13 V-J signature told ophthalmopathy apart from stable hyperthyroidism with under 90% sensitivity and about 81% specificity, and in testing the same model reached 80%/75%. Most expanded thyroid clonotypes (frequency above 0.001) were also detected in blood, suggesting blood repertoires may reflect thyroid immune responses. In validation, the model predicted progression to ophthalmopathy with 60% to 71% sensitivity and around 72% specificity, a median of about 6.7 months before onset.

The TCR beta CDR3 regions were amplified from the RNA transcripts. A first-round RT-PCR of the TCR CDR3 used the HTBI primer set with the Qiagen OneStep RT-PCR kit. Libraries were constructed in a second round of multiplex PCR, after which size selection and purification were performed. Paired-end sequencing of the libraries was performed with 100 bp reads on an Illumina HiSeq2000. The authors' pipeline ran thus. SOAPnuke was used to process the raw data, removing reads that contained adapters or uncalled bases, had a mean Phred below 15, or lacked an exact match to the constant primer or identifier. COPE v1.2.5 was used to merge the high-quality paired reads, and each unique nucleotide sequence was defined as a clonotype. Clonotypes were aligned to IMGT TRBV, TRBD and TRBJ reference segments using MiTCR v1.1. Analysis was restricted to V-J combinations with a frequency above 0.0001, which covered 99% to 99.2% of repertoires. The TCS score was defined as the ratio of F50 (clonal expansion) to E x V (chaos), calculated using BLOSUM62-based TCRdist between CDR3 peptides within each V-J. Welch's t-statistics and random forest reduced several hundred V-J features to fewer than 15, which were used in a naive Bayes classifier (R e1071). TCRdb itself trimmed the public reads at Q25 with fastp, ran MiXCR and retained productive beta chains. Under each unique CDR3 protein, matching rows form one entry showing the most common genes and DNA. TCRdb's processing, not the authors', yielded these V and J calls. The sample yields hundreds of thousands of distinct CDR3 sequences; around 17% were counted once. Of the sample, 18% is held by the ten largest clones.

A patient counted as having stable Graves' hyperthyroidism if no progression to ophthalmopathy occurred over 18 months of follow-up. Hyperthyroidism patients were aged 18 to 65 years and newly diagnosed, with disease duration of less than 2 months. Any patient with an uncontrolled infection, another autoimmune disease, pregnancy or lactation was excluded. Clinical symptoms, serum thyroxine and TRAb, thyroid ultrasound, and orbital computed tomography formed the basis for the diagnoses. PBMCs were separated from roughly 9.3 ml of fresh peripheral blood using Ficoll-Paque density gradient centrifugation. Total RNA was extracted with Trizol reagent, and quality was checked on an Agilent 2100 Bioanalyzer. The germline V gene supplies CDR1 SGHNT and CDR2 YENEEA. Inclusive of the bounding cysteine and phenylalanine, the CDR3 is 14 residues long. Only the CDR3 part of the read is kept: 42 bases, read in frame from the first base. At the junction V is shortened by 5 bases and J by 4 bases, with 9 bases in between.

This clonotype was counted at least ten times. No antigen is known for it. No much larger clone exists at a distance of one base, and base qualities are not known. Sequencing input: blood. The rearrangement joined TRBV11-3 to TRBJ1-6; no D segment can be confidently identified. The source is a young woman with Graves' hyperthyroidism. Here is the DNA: TGTGCCAGCAGCCCTAAAGGGTATAATTCACCCCTCCACTTT. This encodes CASSPKGYNSPLHF.